The clone carrying this TCR beta chain was seen more than once but under ten times. Primers included in the PCR were 60 Vbeta and 13 Jbeta primers. Sequencing was performed with immunoSEQ multiplex PCR; in TCRdb, only in-frame clones are kept and a portion is missing. The sample lists approximately 170,000 clones, roughly 83% seen once, with about 1.2% in the top ten. The sample originates from a study of cytomegalovirus exposure and HLA in healthy donors. Study as a whole: Some 85 million unique TCRs from HLA-typed donors were held in an early data release.

V was clipped by 4 bases and J by 2 bases, with 6 bases between them. The germline CDR1 and CDR2 sequences are SGHAT and FQNNGV. The CDR3 has 14 amino acids. The receptor was derived from a boy aged 2 to 9 in good health and CMV-seronegative. Sequencing used PBMCs. This chain joins TRBV11-2 and TRBJ2-6; D is perhaps TRBD1 (5 bases). This CDR3 reads CASSSTAGANVLTF. Here the CDR3 DNA reads TGTGCCAGCAGCTCGACAGCTGGGGCCAACGTCCTGACTTTC.